This T cell receptor (beta chain) appears in the sequencing data of a study of cytomegalovirus exposure and HLA in healthy donors. Study in general: In terms of ancestry, the Caucasian-associated cluster contained about 81% of the approximately 400 genotyped donors.

Trimming took 2 bases from V and 2 from J, leaving 14 bases between them. The CDR3 covers 15 residues. CDR1 is SGHNT, CDR2 YYREEE, per germline (reference sequence). Primers for the PCR totalled 60 Vbeta and 13 Jbeta. Assay: immunoSEQ multiplex PCR; the TCRdb copy retains only in-frame clones and omits some. The sample holds 120,000 to 150,000 clones, about 66% seen once. The clonotype originates from a male donor in good health and CMV-seronegative. Sequenced: PBMCs. The chain joins TRBV5-4 to TRBJ2-7; D possibly corresponds to TRBD2 (6 bases). The CDR3 sequence: CASSFFGGSPYEQYF. The CDR3 DNA reads TGTGCCAGCAGCTTTTTCGGGGGAAGCCCCTACGAGCAGTACTTC.